The next 24 T cell receptor beta chains were all read from a single sample in a study of T-cell reconstitution after alpha-beta-depleted transplantation in children. Unique molecular identifiers were incorporated when the TCRbeta library was constructed. One entry per CDR3 protein results from TCRdb running MiXCR on the PCR reads. Among approximately 590,000 distinct CDR3 sequences listed, roughly a tenth were seen once. Sequencing used PBMCs from the stem cell graft donor, obtained from the stem cell graft. The source is a human donor who donated a stem cell graft to a child with acute myeloid leukemia.

This clonotype was picked up a small number of times. The chain joins TRBV12-3 or TRBV12-4 to TRBJ1-5; tentatively, D is TRBD1 (5 bases). Trimming took off 0 bases at V and 4 bases at J, with 16 bases between the two ends. The CDR3 consists of 17 residues. The DNA for the CDR3 is TGTGCCAGCAGTTTAGCCCCAGGGTACGGGGGAAATCAGCCCCAGCATTTT. This translates into CASSLAPGYGGNQPQHF.

This clonotype showed up many times. This chain links TRBV4-2 with TRBJ2-1, with TRBD1 matching over 11 bases. Per the germline V gene, CDR1 is LGHNA and CDR2 is YNFKEQ. After removal of 4 bases from V and 7 bases from J, the junction contained 9 bases not matched to a gene. CDR3 length equals 16 residues. This CDR3 reads CASSPSGQGAGNEQFF. CDR3 in DNA: TGTGCCAGCAGCCCAAGTGGACAGGGGGCCGGAAATGAGCAGTTCTTC.

This clonotype was found a few times. This chain links TRBV18 with TRBJ2-7; tentative D call: TRBD2 (5 bases). Looked up from germline, CDR1 is KGHSH and CDR2 is LQKENI. V shed 6 bases and J shed 2 bases, with 11 bases lying between them. This CDR3 has 13 residues. The CDR3 region has the DNA TGTGCCAGCTCCAGGCAAGCGGCCTACGAGCAGTACTTC. Its translation: CASSRQAAYEQYF.

In its sample, this clonotype was seen many times. The chain links TRBV12-5 to TRBJ2-3; no definite D call. The germline V and J ends were trimmed by 3 bases and 0 bases, with 10 bases remaining between them. CDR1 and CDR2 (germline): LGHNT, FRNRAP. There are 15 residues in the CDR3. This chain's CDR3 is CASGFGRTSTDTQYF. In DNA form, the CDR3 reads TGTGCTAGTGGTTTTGGGCGAACTAGCACAGATACGCAGTATTTT. The whole variable domain, remainder taken from reference TRBV12-5 and TRBJ2-3, is DARVTQTPRHKVTEMGQEVTMRCQPILGHNTVFWYRQTMMQGLELLAYFRNRAPLDDSGMPKDRFSAEMPDATLATLKIQPSEPRDSAVYFCASGFGRTSTDTQYFGPGTRLTVL.

This rearrangement joins TRBV4-2 to TRBJ2-7; 7 nucleotides agree with TRBD2. The V gene end was trimmed by 3 bases and the J gene end by 2 bases; junction bases not matched to a gene: 7. Looked up from germline, CDR1 is LGHNA and CDR2 is YNFKEQ. The CDR3 length is 15 residues. The CDR3: CASSHSASGTYEQYF. The CDR3 DNA sequence: TGTGCCAGCAGCCACAGCGCTAGCGGAACCTACGAGCAGTACTTC.

This clonotype has more than one count but fewer than ten. The rearrangement uses TRBV9 and TRBJ2-3, with D possibly matching TRBD2 (6 bases). The CDR3 extends over 15 amino acids. Trimming took 2 bases from V and 1 from J, leaving 11 bases between them. CDR1 is SGDLS and CDR2 is YYNGEE in the germline V gene. CDR3: CASSVLGGGTDTQYF. The CDR3 nucleotides read TGTGCCAGCAGCGTCCTGGGGGGAGGCACAGATACGCAGTATTTT.

This clonotype was picked up many times. The V gene is TRBV29-1, the J gene TRBJ1-1, with 7 nucleotides matching TRBD1. V lost 5 bases to trimming and J lost 4 bases; unmatched junction nucleotides: 4. In germline, CDR1 is SQVTM, CDR2 ANQGSEA. The CDR3 is made up of 12 amino acids. CDR3 protein: CSVWQGGTEAFF. The DNA for the CDR3 is TGCAGCGTTTGGCAGGGGGGCACTGAAGCTTTCTTT. The full variable domain, completed using reference TRBV29-1 and TRBJ1-1, is SAVISQKPSRDICQRGTSLTIQCQVDSQVTMMFWYRQQPGQSLTLIATANQGSEATYESGFVIDKFPISRPNLTFSTLTVSNMSPEDSSIYLCSVWQGGTEAFFGQGTRLTVV.

The chain is built from TRBV7-9 and TRBJ2-1; D gene unclear. V was shortened by 4 bases and J by 0 bases, with 10 bases between the two germline ends. This CDR3 has 15 residues. Germline loops: CDR1 SEHNR, CDR2 FQNEAQ (reference sequence). The CDR3, as DNA: TGTGCCAGCAGCTCAGGTCGTGTCTCCTACAATGAGCAGTTCTTC. This gives the protein CASSSGRVSYNEQFF.

This clonotype was counted many times. The chain is built from TRBV7-2 and TRBJ2-1; 8 bases fit TRBD1. Germline CDR1 and CDR2: SGHTA and FQGNSA. The CDR3 has 17 amino acids. After removal of 7 bases from V and 0 bases from J, the junction contained 11 bases not matched to a gene. The CDR3 sequence is CASTGQGASSSYNEQFF. The CDR3 DNA follows: TGTGCCAGCACCGGACAGGGAGCTTCCTCCTCCTACAATGAGCAGTTCTTC.

The chain couples TRBV7-2 to TRBJ2-1; D remains ambiguous. With 6 bases removed from V and 0 bases from J, the gap between germline ends came to 12 bases. This CDR3 comprises 15 residues. The germline V gene has CDR1 SGHTA and CDR2 FQGNSA. CDR3 sequence reads: CASSPGPSSYNEQFF. CDR3 coding DNA: TGTGCCAGCAGTCCCGGACCGAGCTCCTACAATGAGCAGTTCTTC.

In its sample, this clonotype was seen many times. CDR3 sequence: CSARVSGSVYEQYF. Written as DNA, the CDR3 is TGCAGTGCTAGGGTAAGCGGGAGTGTGTACGAGCAGTACTTC. The chain carries TRBV20-1 and TRBJ2-7; TRBD2 matches 8 bases. The CDR3 is 14 amino acids. Germline trimming cut 3 bases from V and 4 bases from J; bases unmatched to any gene: 8. Germline loops: CDR1 DFQATT, CDR2 SNEGSKA (reference sequence).

This clonotype was counted ten times or more. The chain recombines TRBV7-9 with TRBJ1-4; 7 bases align to TRBD1. V shed 4 bases, J shed 10 bases, and the junction held 9 bases outside the gene matches. The V gene's germline CDR1 is SEHNR and CDR2 FQNEAQ (reference sequence). CDR3 length: 14 residues. In DNA form, the CDR3 reads TGTGCCAGCAGCTCGGACGGGCAGGGGGTAAAACTGTTTTTT. Encoded protein: CASSSDGQGVKLFF.

This clonotype showed up many times. CDR3 sequence reads: CSASPGPTYNEQFF. CDR3 in DNA: TGCAGTGCTAGCCCGGGGCCTACATACAATGAGCAGTTCTTC. The chain employs TRBV20-1 and TRBJ2-1; the D gene could be TRBD1 or TRBD2 (5 bases each). The germline gives CDR1 DFQATT, CDR2 SNEGSKA (reference sequence). Trimming pared 3 bases from V and 4 bases from J, leaving 13 bases between. This CDR3 spans 14 amino acids.

The table lists this clonotype with many counts. V gene TRBV29-1 combines with J gene TRBJ2-1; D perhaps matches TRBD1 (5 bases). Trimming stripped 1 base from V and 2 bases from J, with 6 bases between. CDR1 is SQVTM, CDR2 ANQGSEA, per germline. The CDR3 runs 13 residues. CDR3 coding DNA: TGCAGCGTTGAAGGACAGACCTACAATGAGCAGTTCTTC. Translated: CSVEGQTYNEQFF.

This clonotype was observed many times. The chain links TRBV7-8 to TRBJ2-7; maybe TRBD1 (6 bases). The germline V gene has CDR1 SGHVS and CDR2 FQNEAQ. V gave up 1 base and J gave up 7 bases, with 14 bases separating them. CDR3 length equals 14 residues. The CDR3 sequence is CASSLVRAGVEQYF. DNA of the CDR3: TGTGCCAGCAGCTTAGTCCGGGCAGGGGTTGAGCAGTACTTC.

This clonotype showed up many times. The V gene is TRBV4-2, the J gene TRBJ2-2; the D gene could be TRBD1 or TRBD2 (5 bases each). CDR3 length: 16 residues. The germline V and J ends were trimmed by 1 base and 0 bases, with 9 bases remaining between them. Germline loops: CDR1 LGHNA, CDR2 YNFKEQ. The CDR3 is CASSQVGDANTGELFF. The CDR3 nucleotides are TGTGCCAGCAGCCAAGTCGGGGACGCGAACACCGGGGAGCTGTTTTTT.

The V and J genes are TRBV9 and TRBJ1-1; D is undetermined. Trimming took off 4 bases at V and 0 bases at J, with 13 bases between the two ends. This CDR3 has 15 amino acids. CDR1 and CDR2 (germline): SGDLS, YYNGEE. CDR3 sequence (DNA): TGTGCCAGCAGCCCCGCGCCGGGAATGAACACTGAAGCTTTCTTT. Protein product: CASSPAPGMNTEAFF.

This clonotype was detected only a few times. The chain is built from TRBV7-8 and TRBJ1-1; D is ambiguous. Germline loops: CDR1 SGHVS, CDR2 FQNEAQ. The CDR3 has 14 residues. V lost 5 bases, J lost 0 bases, and 10 bases lay in between. CDR3 residues: CASSPEILNTEAFF. CDR3 sequence (DNA): TGTGCCAGCAGCCCCGAAATTCTGAACACTGAAGCTTTCTTT.

The chain links TRBV2 to TRBJ2-7, with TRBD2 matching 11 bases. With V trimmed by 2 bases and J by 6 bases, 6 bases remained unmatched. The V gene's germline CDR1 is SNHLY and CDR2 FYNNEI. The length of the CDR3 is 15 residues. CDR3 DNA sequence: TGTGCCAGCAGTGAAATACTAGCGGGAGAGGGCGAGCAGTACTTC. Translating gives CASSEILAGEGEQYF.

J is TRBJ2-6 and V is TRBV2; 7 positions agree with TRBD2. CDR1 is SNHLY and CDR2 is FYNNEI in the germline V gene. V lost 2 bases and J lost 5; bases outside the gene matches: 0. This CDR3 comprises 14 residues. The CDR3 region has the DNA TGTGCCAGCAGTGAAAGCGGGAGGGCCAACGTCCTGACTTTC. Translated: CASSESGRANVLTF.

The rearrangement links TRBV7-2 to TRBJ2-1; 9 bases match TRBD2. CDR1 is SGHTA and CDR2 is FQGNSA in the germline V gene. The length of the CDR3 is 15 residues. After removal of 5 bases from V and 4 bases from J, the junction contained 6 bases not matched to a gene. The CDR3 region is CASSPTAGGYNEQFF. As DNA, the CDR3 is TGTGCCAGCAGCCCGACGGCGGGAGGGTACAATGAGCAGTTCTTC.

The chain combines TRBV10-2 with TRBJ2-7; a weak D match, TRBD2 (6 bases). The CDR3 totals 15 residues. V lost 3 bases, J lost 1 base, and 13 bases lay in between. Germline values: CDR1 WSHSY, CDR2 SAAADI. The DNA for the CDR3 is TGCGCCAGCAGTGAAGGGGTAAGCGGGTCCTACGAGCAGTACTTC. Protein product: CASSEGVSGSYEQYF.

The rearrangement uses TRBV19 and TRBJ2-7; a weak D match, TRBD1 (6 bases). Looked up from germline, CDR1 is LNHDA and CDR2 is SQIVND (reference sequence). The CDR3 spans 14 residues. Trimming shortened V by 7 bases and J by 6 bases, and 19 bases separated the two germline ends. The CDR3, as DNA: TGTGCCAGTACCTCTCGGGACATTCCTACCGAGCAGTACTTC. Its protein product is CASTSRDIPTEQYF.

The chain recombines TRBV9 with TRBJ1-1, with D perhaps TRBD1 (5 bases). CDR1 and CDR2 (germline): SGDLS, YYNGEE. Trimming shortened V by 4 bases and J by 1 base, and 11 bases separated the two germline ends. This CDR3 is built from 14 residues. The CDR3 here is CASSLRDWNTEAFF. The CDR3 region has the DNA TGTGCCAGCAGCCTCCGGGACTGGAACACTGAAGCTTTCTTT.